The sequence of this T cell receptor beta chain was determined in a study of regulatory T cells in long-lasting Graves disease. Study details: Persistent Graves' disease meant over 5 years of antithyroid drugs with positive TSH receptor antibodies.

Arm-PCR of CDR3 regions and iRepertoire HTBI primers were used to build TCR beta libraries. TCRdb itself ran the multiplex PCR reads through MiXCR, one entry per CDR3 protein. Found here are more than 350,000 distinct CDR3 sequences, roughly 21% of them singletons; the top ten hold over 11%. The CDR3 has 15 residues. Trimming took 3 bases from V and 3 from J, leaving 14 bases between them. Germline loops: CDR1 KGHSH, CDR2 LQKENI. Time point of the sample: persistent/refractory GD, antithyroid drugs over 5 years with positive TRAb. RNA extracted from PBMCs served as the sequencing template. This chain connects TRBV18 to TRBJ1-2; unclear D gene. This clonotype was sampled from a female donor with Graves disease. This material consisted of peripheral blood mononuclear cells (PBMCs), taken when the disease was refractory, from a patient treated with antithyroid drugs. Written as DNA, the CDR3 is TGTGCCAGCTCACCGGCGGAGGTGGTTTACTATGGCTACACCTTC. It specifies CASSPAEVVYYGYTF.